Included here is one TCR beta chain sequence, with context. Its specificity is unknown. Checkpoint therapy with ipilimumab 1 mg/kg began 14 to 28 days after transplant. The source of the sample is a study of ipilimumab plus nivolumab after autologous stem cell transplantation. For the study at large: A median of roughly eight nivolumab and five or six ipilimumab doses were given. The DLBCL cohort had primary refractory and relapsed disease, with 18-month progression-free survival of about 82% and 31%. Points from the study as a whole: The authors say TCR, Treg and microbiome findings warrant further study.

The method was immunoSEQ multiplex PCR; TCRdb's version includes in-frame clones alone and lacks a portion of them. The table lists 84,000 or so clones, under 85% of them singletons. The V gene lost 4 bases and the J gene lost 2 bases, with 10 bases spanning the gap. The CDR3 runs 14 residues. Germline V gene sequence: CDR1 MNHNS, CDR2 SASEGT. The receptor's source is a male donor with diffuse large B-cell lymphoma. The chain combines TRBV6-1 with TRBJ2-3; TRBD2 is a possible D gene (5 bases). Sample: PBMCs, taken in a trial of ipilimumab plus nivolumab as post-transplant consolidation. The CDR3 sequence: CASSVASLTDTQYF. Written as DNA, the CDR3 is TGTGCCAGCAGTGTGGCTAGCCTCACAGATACGCAGTATTTT.